These 19 T cell receptor beta chains were sequenced from one sample in a study of T cells in narcolepsy. The protocol was immunoSEQ multiplex PCR, while the TCRdb copy is restricted to in-frame clones and leaves out a portion. The sample consists of approximately 25,000 clones, about 83% of them appearing once. What was sequenced was CD45RA- memory CD4+ T cells from PBMCs. The source of these receptors is a human donor with narcolepsy.

V and J are TRBV19 and TRBJ2-3; D is perhaps TRBD1 (5 bases). Between the trimmed V and J ends, which lost 2 bases and 1 base, there was a span of 10 bases. Germline CDR1 reads LNHDA; CDR2 reads SQIVND (reference sequence). There are 15 residues in the CDR3. DNA for the CDR3: TGTGCCAGTAGTATAAAGCAGGGCGGCACAGATACGCAGTATTTT. It yields the protein CASSIKQGGTDTQYF.

The CDR3 DNA reads as TGTGCCAGCAGCTCCAGGGACTCGGGGGTTGAGCAGTTCTTC. Encoded protein: CASSSRDSGVEQFF. The chain employs TRBV7-8 and TRBJ2-1; D may be TRBD2 (6 bases). Trimming pared 4 bases from V and 9 bases from J, leaving 16 bases between. CDR1 SGHVS and CDR2 FQNEAQ come from the germline V gene. The CDR3 has 14 residues.

The V and J genes are TRBV7-7 and TRBJ2-6; no clear D. Germline-derived CDR1 and CDR2 are SSHAT and FNYEAQ (reference sequence). The CDR3 extends over 19 amino acids. V gave up 5 bases and J gave up 5 bases, with 25 bases separating them. CDR3 sequence: CASSIASKCHKSRANVLTF. CDR3 nucleotides: TGTGCCAGCAGCATCGCCTCTAAGTGCCACAAAAGTCGGGCCAACGTCCTGACTTTC. The whole variable domain, filled in from reference TRBV7-7 and TRBJ2-6, reads GAGVSQSPRYKVTKRGQDVTLRCDPISSHATLYWYQQALGQGPEFLTYFNYEAQPDKSGLPSDRFSAERPEGSISTLTIQRTEQRDSAMYRCASSIASKCHKSRANVLTFGAGSRLTVL.

Only one count was recorded for this clone. The chain is built from TRBV7-2 and TRBJ2-7, with D tentatively TRBD2 (6 bases). Germline V gene lookup returns CDR1 SGHTA and CDR2 FQGNSA. The CDR3 spans 15 residues. Trimming pared 0 bases from V and 2 bases from J, leaving 11 bases between. The chain's CDR3 is CASSLAGLGAYEQYF. In DNA, the CDR3 is TGTGCCAGCAGCTTAGCGGGACTGGGGGCCTACGAGCAGTACTTC.

CDR3 loop: CASSPGGASYEQYF. CDR3 DNA sequence: TGTGCCAGCAGCCCCGGGGGAGCATCCTACGAGCAGTACTTC. The V and J genes are TRBV7-9 and TRBJ2-7; D is perhaps TRBD2 (6 bases). Germline CDR1 SEHNR, CDR2 FQNEAQ (reference sequence). This CDR3 has 14 residues. Deletions cut 5 bases from V and 1 base from J, with 12 bases between.

The chain couples TRBV27 to TRBJ2-2; D perhaps matches TRBD1 (6 bases). The CDR3 contains 15 residues. Looked up from germline, CDR1 is MNHEY and CDR2 is SMNVEV (reference sequence). V was trimmed by 7 bases and J by 2 bases, leaving 14 bases between them. CDR3 amino acids: CASTRLGANTGELFF. In DNA form, the CDR3 reads TGTGCCAGCACCAGGCTGGGGGCTAACACCGGGGAGCTGTTTTTT.

V usage is TRBV7-2 and J usage is TRBJ2-5; 7 bases are a match to TRBD1. The J call may not be correct, given that the DNA end is closer to TRBJ2-7. CDR1 is SGHTA and CDR2 is FQGNSA in the germline V gene. This CDR3 spans 17 amino acids. CDR3 in amino acids: CASSLAGRITGDYEQYF. The CDR3 bases are TGTGCCAGCAGCTTAGCCGGCCGTATTACAGGGGACTACGAGCAGTACTTC.

This chain uses TRBV5-1 with TRBJ1-3; D is possibly TRBD1 (5 bases). V was cut by 0 bases and J by 5 bases, with 12 bases left in between. Germline CDR1 reads SGHRS; CDR2 reads YFSETQ. The length of the CDR3 is 15 residues. The DNA of the CDR3 is TGCGCCAGCAGCTTGGGCGACGGGGGAAGAAACACCATATATTTT. Amino acids: CASSLGDGGRNTIYF. Full variable domain (remainder filled in from reference TRBV5-1 and TRBJ1-3): KAGVTQTPRYLIKTRGQQVTLSCSPISGHRSVSWYQQTPGQGLQFLFEYFSETQRNKGNFPGRFSGRQFSNSRSEMNVSTLELGDSALYLCASSLGDGGRNTIYFGEGSWLTVV.

The chain joins TRBV7-9 to TRBJ2-1; 14 bases align to TRBD2. J was trimmed by 6 bases and V by 4 bases; bases with no gene match: 14. CDR3 length equals 19 residues. CDR1 and CDR2 (germline): SEHNR, FQNEAQ (reference sequence). The chain's CDR3 is CASSSKGGTSGSQGNEQFF. The CDR3 nucleotides are TGTGCCAGCAGCTCTAAGGGGGGGACTAGCGGGAGTCAGGGCAATGAGCAGTTCTTC.

There are a few counts of this clone. The chain has TRBV7-2 and TRBJ1-5; TRBD1 might be the D (5 bases). The CDR3 sequence is 14 residues long. V was cut by 1 base and J by 3 bases, with 7 bases left in between. Germline lookup yields CDR1 SGHTA and CDR2 FQGNSA. CDR3 region: CASSLGQYNQPQHF. CDR3 nucleotides: TGTGCCAGCAGCTTAGGACAGTACAATCAGCCCCAGCATTTT.

The chain employs TRBV19 and TRBJ2-1; 11 nucleotides agree with TRBD2. V trimming: 6 bases; J trimming: 7 bases; junction bases outside the gene matches: 11. CDR1 and CDR2 from the germline V gene are LNHDA and SQIVND (reference sequence). There are 16 residues in the CDR3. The DNA of the CDR3 is TGTGCCAGTAGCTCAATCCTAGCGGGGGGTTATAATGAGCAGTTCTTC. Protein product: CASSSILAGGYNEQFF.

The rearrangement joins TRBV9 to TRBJ1-2, with 9 bases identical to TRBD1. The V gene's germline CDR1 is SGDLS and CDR2 YYNGEE. The junction had 16 bases not matched to a gene; V was cut back by 3 bases and J by 10 bases. CDR3 length: 16 amino acids. CDR3 nucleotide sequence: TGTGCCAGCAGCGAAGGACTTAGGGGACAGGGAAGGGTCTACACCTTC. Its translation: CASSEGLRGQGRVYTF.

This clone was counted only a few times. The V and J genes are TRBV6-5 and TRBJ1-1; 7 bases map to TRBD1. The CDR3 length is 14 residues. V shed 4 bases and J 4 bases; nucleotides not matched to a gene: 6. Germline V gives CDR1 MNHEY, CDR2 SVGAGI. The CDR3 protein is CASSFTTGSTEAFF. In DNA form, the CDR3 reads TGTGCCAGCAGTTTCACGACAGGGAGCACTGAAGCTTTCTTT.

The chain is built from TRBV27 and TRBJ2-1; 10 bases match TRBD1. V gave up 6 bases and J gave up 0 bases; unmatched junction bases: 8. Germline V gene data show CDR1 as MNHEY and CDR2 as SMNVEV (reference sequence). The CDR3 spans 17 residues. The CDR3, as DNA: TGTGCCAGCAGAAGGGACAGGGGCTTGAGCTCCTACAATGAGCAGTTCTTC. This codes for CASRRDRGLSSYNEQFF.

The chain employs TRBV13 and TRBJ2-3, with 9 bases lining up with TRBD2. Trimming at V came to 1 base and at J to 5 bases, leaving 10 bases not matched to a gene. The CDR3 runs 17 residues. Germline values: CDR1 PRHDT, CDR2 FYEKMQ (reference sequence). The CDR3 DNA sequence: TGTGCCAGCAGCTTAGTAGCGGGAGCGGGCGGAGTAGATACGCAGTATTTT. Translation: CASSLVAGAGGVDTQYF.

The genes are TRBV7-9 and TRBJ2-5; D uncertain. CDR1 is SEHNR and CDR2 is FQNEAQ in the germline V gene (reference sequence). CDR3 length equals 14 residues. V was shortened by 1 base and J by 3 bases, with 9 bases between the two germline ends. The DNA of the CDR3 is TGTGCCAGCAGCTTAGGGTGGACCAAAGAGACCCAGTACTTC. Its protein product is CASSLGWTKETQYF.

The V and J genes are TRBV4-3 and TRBJ2-3; 8 bases line up with TRBD2. This CDR3 is 16 amino acids long. V was pared by 0 bases and J by 4 bases, with 6 bases of the junction left unmatched. Germline lookup yields CDR1 LGHNA and CDR2 YSLEER. CDR3 loop: CASSQEASGYPDTQYF. CDR3 DNA sequence: TGCGCCAGCAGCCAAGAGGCTAGCGGGTACCCAGATACGCAGTATTTT.

Here the CDR3 DNA reads TGCAGCGGGTCGGATTCGAAGACCCAGTACTTC. This gives the protein CSGSDSKTQYF. The gene calls are TRBV29-1 and TRBJ2-5, with D hard to call. The germline V gene encodes CDR1 SQVTM and CDR2 ANQGSEA. Trimming pared 7 bases from V and 6 bases from J, leaving 12 bases between. The CDR3 covers 11 residues.

The V gene is TRBV19, the J gene TRBJ1-5, with 8 bases identical to TRBD1. V lost 8 bases and J lost 5; bases outside the gene matches: 5. The CDR3 has 13 residues. In germline, CDR1 is LNHDA, CDR2 SQIVND (reference sequence). CDR3 in DNA: TGTGCCAGTGGGGACAGGAACTATCAGCCCCAGCATTTT. It encodes CASGDRNYQPQHF.